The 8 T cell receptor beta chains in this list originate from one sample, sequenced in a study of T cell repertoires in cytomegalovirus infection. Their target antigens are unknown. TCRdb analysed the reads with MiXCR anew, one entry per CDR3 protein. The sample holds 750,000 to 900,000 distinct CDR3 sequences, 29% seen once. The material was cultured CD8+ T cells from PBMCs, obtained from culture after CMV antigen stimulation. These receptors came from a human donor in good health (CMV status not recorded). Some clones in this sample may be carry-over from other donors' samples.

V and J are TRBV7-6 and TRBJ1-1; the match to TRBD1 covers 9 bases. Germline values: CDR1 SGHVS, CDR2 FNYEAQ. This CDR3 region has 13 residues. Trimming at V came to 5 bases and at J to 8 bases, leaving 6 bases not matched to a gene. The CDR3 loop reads CASSLWTGAEAFF. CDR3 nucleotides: TGTGCCAGCAGCCTTTGGACAGGGGCGGAAGCTTTCTTT.

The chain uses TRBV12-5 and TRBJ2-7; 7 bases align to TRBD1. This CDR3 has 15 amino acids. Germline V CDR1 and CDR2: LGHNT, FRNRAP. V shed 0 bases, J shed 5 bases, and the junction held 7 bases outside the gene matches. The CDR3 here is CASGLVQYRGHEQYF. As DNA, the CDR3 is TGTGCTAGTGGTTTGGTTCAATACAGGGGACACGAGCAGTACTTC.

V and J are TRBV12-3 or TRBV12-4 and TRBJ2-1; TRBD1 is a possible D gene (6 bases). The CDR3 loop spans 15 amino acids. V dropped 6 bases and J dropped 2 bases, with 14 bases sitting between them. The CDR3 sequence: CASRPRQDPYNEQFF. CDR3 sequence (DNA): TGTGCCAGCAGGCCTCGACAGGACCCCTACAATGAGCAGTTCTTC.

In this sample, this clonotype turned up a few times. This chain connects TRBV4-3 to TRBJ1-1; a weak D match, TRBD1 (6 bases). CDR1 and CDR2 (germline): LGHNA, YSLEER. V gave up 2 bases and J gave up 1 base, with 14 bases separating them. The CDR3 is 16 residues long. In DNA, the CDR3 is TGCGCCAGCAGCCAACTACGCCAGGGGAAGAACACTGAAGCTTTCTTT. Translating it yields CASSQLRQGKNTEAFF.

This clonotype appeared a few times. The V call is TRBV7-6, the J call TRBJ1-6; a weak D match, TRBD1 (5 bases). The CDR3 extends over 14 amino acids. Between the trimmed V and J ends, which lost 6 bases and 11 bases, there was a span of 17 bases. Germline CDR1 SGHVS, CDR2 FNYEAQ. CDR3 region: CASRPPGGDAPLHF. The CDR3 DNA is TGTGCCAGCAGGCCACCTGGGGGGGATGCACCCCTCCACTTT.

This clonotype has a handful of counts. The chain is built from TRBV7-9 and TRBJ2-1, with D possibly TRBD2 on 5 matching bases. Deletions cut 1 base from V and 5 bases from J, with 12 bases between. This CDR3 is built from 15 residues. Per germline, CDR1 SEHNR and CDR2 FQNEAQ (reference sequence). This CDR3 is CASSLVEGPHNEQFF. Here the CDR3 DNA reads TGTGCCAGCAGCTTAGTAGAGGGCCCACACAATGAGCAGTTCTTC.

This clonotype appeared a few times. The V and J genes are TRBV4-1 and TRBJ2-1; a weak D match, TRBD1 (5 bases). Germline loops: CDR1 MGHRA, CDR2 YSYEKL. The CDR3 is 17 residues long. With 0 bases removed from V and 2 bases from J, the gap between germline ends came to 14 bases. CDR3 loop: CASSQDPLRVTYNEQFF. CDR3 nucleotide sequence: TGCGCCAGCAGCCAAGATCCACTCAGGGTGACCTACAATGAGCAGTTCTTC.

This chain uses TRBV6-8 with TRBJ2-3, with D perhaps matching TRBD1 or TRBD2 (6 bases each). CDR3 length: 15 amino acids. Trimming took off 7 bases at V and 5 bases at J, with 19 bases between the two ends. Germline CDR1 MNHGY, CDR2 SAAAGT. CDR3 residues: CASTDHEGGLDTQYF. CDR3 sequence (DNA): TGTGCCAGCACCGATCACGAGGGGGGCCTAGATACGCAGTATTTT.